These 25 T cell receptor beta chains were all obtained from the same sample, sequenced in a study of human versus mouse CDR3 diversity and MHC coevolution. The table came from immunoSEQ multiplex PCR; TCRdb's copy has only in-frame clones and leaves some out. The sample comprises roughly 81,000 clones, over 85% of which are singletons, and about 1.4% rests with the top ten. Sequencing input: naive CD4+ T cells from blood. Documented subset: CD45RO-negative CD62L-positive naive CD4 T cells. The source is a person aged 25 to 69 in good health.

The chain has TRBV19 and TRBJ2-3; D may be TRBD1 (7 bases). The CDR3 runs 16 residues. V was shortened by 1 base and J by 1 base, with 12 bases between the two germline ends. The germline gives CDR1 LNHDA, CDR2 SQIVND (reference sequence). DNA of the CDR3: TGTGCCAGTAGTATAGCTCTCAGGGGGGGCACAGATACGCAGTATTTT. Amino acid sequence: CASSIALRGGTDTQYF.

This clone was seen only once. The rearrangement joins TRBV7-2 to TRBJ1-2; 7 nucleotides line up with TRBD1. The CDR3 is 14 amino acids. The trim removed 3 bases at V and 0 bases at J, leaving 1 base unmatched. The germline V gene encodes CDR1 SGHTA and CDR2 FQGNSA. The CDR3 bases are TGTGCCAGCAGCTTCGACAGGGCTAACTATGGCTACACCTTC. Translation gives CASSFDRANYGYTF.

The genes are TRBV6-4 and TRBJ2-1, with TRBD2 matching over 13 bases. The CDR3 has 15 residues. V lost 2 bases to trimming and J lost 8 bases; unmatched junction nucleotides: 3. Germline V gene data show CDR1 as MRHNA and CDR2 as SNTAGT. The CDR3 sequence: CASSDGTSGVYEQFF. The CDR3 DNA sequence: TGTGCCAGCAGTGACGGGACTAGCGGGGTCTATGAGCAGTTCTTC.

Only one count was recorded for this clone. This chain joins TRBV7-2 and TRBJ2-5; 10 nucleotides line up with TRBD2. The DNA end favors TRBJ2-7, so the J call may be wrong. In germline, CDR1 is SGHTA, CDR2 FQGNSA. This CDR3 has 14 residues. The CDR3 is CASSRTSGSYEQYF. Written as DNA, the CDR3 is TGTGCCAGCAGCCGGACTAGCGGATCCTACGAGCAGTACTTC.

This chain uses TRBV18 with TRBJ1-5; TRBD1 might be the D (6 bases). With 3 bases removed from V and 5 bases from J, the gap between germline ends came to 11 bases. The germline gives CDR1 KGHSH, CDR2 LQKENI. The CDR3 extends over 14 amino acids. Here the CDR3 reads CASSPRTADQPQHF. The CDR3 bases are TGTGCCAGCTCACCCCGGACAGCCGATCAGCCCCAGCATTTT.

This chain uses TRBV5-4 with TRBJ2-7; 8 bases agree with TRBD1. The CDR3 contains 14 residues. The germline CDR1 and CDR2 sequences are SGHNT and YYREEE (reference sequence). The junction had 10 bases not matched to a gene; V was cut back by 5 bases and J by 6 bases. The CDR3: CASRLDRGKREQYF. The CDR3 bases are TGTGCCAGCAGACTAGACAGGGGAAAACGCGAGCAGTACTTC.

The V gene is TRBV6-5, the J gene TRBJ2-1; TRBD2 is a possible D gene (6 bases). The V end was cut by 5 bases, the J end by 0 bases, with 11 bases between. This CDR3 contains 15 residues. Per germline, CDR1 MNHEY and CDR2 SVGAGI. The CDR3, as DNA: TGTGCCAGCAGTCGGGACTCGAGCTCCTACAATGAGCAGTTCTTC. Its translation is CASSRDSSSYNEQFF.

This clone was found once. The chain joins TRBV7-2 to TRBJ1-1; no clear D. Trimming removed 2 bases from V and 5 bases from J, with 15 bases in between. The germline CDR1 and CDR2 sequences are SGHTA and FQGNSA. The CDR3 length is 15 residues. CDR3 protein: CASSLWALTGTEAFF. The CDR3 DNA follows: TGTGCCAGCAGCTTATGGGCTTTGACGGGGACTGAAGCTTTCTTT.

The chain recombines TRBV9 with TRBJ2-7, with 7 positions matching TRBD1. The CDR3 is 15 amino acids. V gave up 4 bases and J gave up 2 bases; unmatched junction bases: 9. Per the germline V gene, CDR1 is SGDLS and CDR2 is YYNGEE. The CDR3 bases are TGTGCCAGCAGCTCTGACAGGGTCAGCCCCTACGAGCAGTACTTC. It encodes CASSSDRVSPYEQYF.

This chain connects TRBV6-4 to TRBJ1-5, with 7 bases identical to TRBD1. With V trimmed by 3 bases and J by 6 bases, 5 bases remained unmatched. Germline CDR1 and CDR2: MRHNA and SNTAGT. This CDR3 region has 14 residues. CDR3 region: CASSETGFGQPQHF. The CDR3 region has the DNA TGTGCCAGCAGTGAGACAGGGTTTGGTCAGCCCCAGCATTTT.

This clone was seen a single time. The rearrangement links TRBV2 to TRBJ2-6; D might be TRBD1 (5 bases). Trimming stripped 4 bases from V and 0 bases from J, with 7 bases between. The CDR3 runs to 15 residues. Germline CDR1 reads SNHLY; CDR2 reads FYNNEI. Written as DNA, the CDR3 is TGTGCCAGCAGTGGGGGCCTCTCTGGGGCCAACGTCCTGACTTTC. Its protein is CASSGGLSGANVLTF.

This chain joins TRBV11-2 and TRBJ2-7; D unclear. The CDR3 is 12 amino acids. V was clipped by 5 bases and J by 9 bases, with 14 bases between them. Germline-derived CDR1 and CDR2 are SGHAT and FQNNGV. The CDR3 here is CASSSTLNWQYF. Here the CDR3 DNA reads TGTGCCAGCAGCAGCACGTTAAATTGGCAGTACTTC.

The chain couples TRBV6-6 to TRBJ1-1, with D possibly matching TRBD1 (6 bases). Germline loops: CDR1 MNHNY, CDR2 SVGAGI (reference sequence). The CDR3 is 13 amino acids. V lost 6 bases and J lost 3, with 11 bases in between. The CDR3 loop is CASRWAGDTEAFF. CDR3 in DNA: TGTGCCAGCAGATGGGCAGGGGACACTGAAGCTTTCTTT.

In this sample, this clone turned up once. The rearrangement uses TRBV28 and TRBJ2-7; TRBD2 might be the D (5 bases). Germline V gene sequence: CDR1 MDHEN, CDR2 SYDVKM. Trimming removed 4 bases from V and 7 bases from J, with 11 bases in between. The CDR3 has 12 residues. For the CDR3, the DNA is TGTGCCAGCAGTTCCTCAAGGGAGGAGCAGTACTTC. Its protein product is CASSSSREEQYF.

The genes are TRBV5-1 and TRBJ1-2, with D maybe TRBD1 (5 bases). The V end lost 4 bases, the J end lost 2 bases, and 12 bases lay between the germline ends. Germline V CDR1 and CDR2: SGHRS, YFSETQ. CDR3 length: 14 residues. The CDR3 loop reads CASSGTGRNYGYTF. For the CDR3, the DNA is TGCGCCAGCAGCGGTACAGGCCGAAACTATGGCTACACCTTC.

The chain recombines TRBV4-3 with TRBJ2-1; tentatively, D is TRBD2 (6 bases). The CDR3 totals 17 residues. The V end lost 0 bases, the J end lost 1 base, and 13 bases lay between the germline ends. Germline CDR1 is LGHNA and CDR2 is YSLEER. The CDR3: CASSQDSSGRSYNEQFF. As DNA, the CDR3 is TGCGCCAGCAGCCAAGATAGCAGCGGGCGTTCCTACAATGAGCAGTTCTTC.

The rearrangement links TRBV18 to TRBJ1-2; D is uncertain. Trimming removed 3 bases at V and 8 bases at J, with 22 bases between. The germline CDR1 and CDR2 sequences are KGHSH and LQKENI. This CDR3 has 16 residues. CDR3 DNA sequence: TGTGCCAGCTCACCGCGGGAAGTTGATAGTTCGGGAGGCTACACCTTC. Translating it yields CASSPREVDSSGGYTF. Looking up the rest from reference TRBV18 and TRBJ1-2 gives the full variable domain: NAGVMQNPRHLVRRRGQEARLRCSPMKGHSHVYWYRQLPEEGLKFMVYLQKENIIDESGMPKERFSAEFPKEGPSILRIQQVVRGDSAAYFCASSPREVDSSGGYTFGSGTRLTVV.

A word on this clone: This specimen includes other DNA sequences encoding the same CDR3. CDR3 sequence (DNA): TGCAGCGTCGGGGGACCTAGCACAGATACGCAGTATTTT. This encodes CSVGGPSTDTQYF. The chain combines TRBV29-1 with TRBJ2-3; D is possibly TRBD2 (6 bases). Germline assignment: CDR1 SQVTM and CDR2 ANQGSEA. The V end was cut by 6 bases, the J end by 0 bases, with 10 bases between. This CDR3 contains 13 residues.

This chain connects TRBV7-2 to TRBJ2-3; D call uncertain. The CDR3 totals 14 residues. Looked up from germline, CDR1 is SGHTA and CDR2 is FQGNSA. Trimming pared 8 bases from V and 0 bases from J, leaving 12 bases between. The CDR3 loop is CASGTGPSTDTQYF. CDR3 sequence (DNA): TGTGCCAGCGGCACTGGGCCTAGCACAGATACGCAGTATTTT.

In DNA, the CDR3 is TGTGCCAGCAGTTTTCAACAGGGCACTGAAGCTTTCTTT. Its protein is CASSFQQGTEAFF. The chain recombines TRBV6-6 with TRBJ1-1; D is perhaps TRBD1 (6 bases). The V and J ends lost 4 bases and 4 bases respectively, with 10 bases between them. Germline V gene lookup returns CDR1 MNHNY and CDR2 SVGAGI (reference sequence). The CDR3 has 13 amino acids.

The V gene is TRBV25-1, the J gene TRBJ1-1; no reliable D call. Between the trimmed V and J ends, which lost 5 bases and 3 bases, there was a span of 10 bases. The germline V gene encodes CDR1 MGHDK and CDR2 SYGVNS. The CDR3 covers 13 residues. This CDR3 reads CASSPARYTEAFF. For the CDR3, the DNA is TGTGCCAGCAGTCCCGCGCGGTACACTGAAGCTTTCTTT.

This clone was detected once. The V and J genes are TRBV30 and TRBJ2-1, with no clear D. Germline V gene data show CDR1 as GTSNPN and CDR2 as SVGIG (reference sequence). The CDR3 spans 11 residues. For the CDR3, the DNA is TGTGGGAGTTGGTCCTACAATGAGCAGTTCTTC. Protein product: CGSWSYNEQFF. Complete variable domain (other parts from reference TRBV30 and TRBJ2-1): SQTIHQWPATLVQPVGSPLSLECTVEGTSNPNLYWYRQAAGRGLQLLFYSVGIGQISSEVPQNLSASRPQDRQFILSSKKLLLSDSGFYLCGSWSYNEQFFGPGTRLTVL.

The rearrangement uses TRBV2 and TRBJ2-7, with 10 positions matching TRBD1. The germline CDR1 and CDR2 sequences are SNHLY and FYNNEI. The CDR3 covers 13 residues. Trimming took 6 bases from V and 5 from J; bases not matched to a gene: 4. DNA for the CDR3: TGTGCCAGCAGCGGGGGACAGGGGCACGAGCAGTACTTC. It encodes CASSGGQGHEQYF.

This clone is a singleton in its sample. The chain links TRBV4-3 to TRBJ1-5; D not resolved. The germline V gene encodes CDR1 LGHNA and CDR2 YSLEER. Trimming pared 4 bases from V and 7 bases from J, leaving 14 bases between. The CDR3 spans 14 residues. The CDR3 loop is CASSPDLGGQPQHF. The CDR3 DNA is TGCGCCAGCAGCCCGGACTTAGGTGGCCAGCCCCAGCATTTT.

As regards this clone: Additional DNA sequences in this sample encode the identical CDR3. This rearrangement joins TRBV5-4 to TRBJ2-1; 7 bases are a match to TRBD2. CDR1 and CDR2 from the germline V gene are SGHNT and YYREEE (reference sequence). The J segment lost 1 base and the V segment lost 1 base, leaving 5 bases of the junction unmatched. CDR3 length equals 16 residues. The CDR3 is CASSLSGGSSYNEQFF. DNA of the CDR3: TGTGCCAGCAGCTTGTCGGGCGGGAGTTCCTACAATGAGCAGTTCTTC. The variable domain in full, with the rest retrieved from reference TRBV5-4 and TRBJ2-1, is ETGVTQSPTHLIKTRGQQVTLRCSSQSGHNTVSWYQQALGQGPQFIFQYYREEENGRGNFPPRFSGLQFPNYSSELNVNALELDDSALYLCASSLSGGSSYNEQFFGPGTRLTVL.